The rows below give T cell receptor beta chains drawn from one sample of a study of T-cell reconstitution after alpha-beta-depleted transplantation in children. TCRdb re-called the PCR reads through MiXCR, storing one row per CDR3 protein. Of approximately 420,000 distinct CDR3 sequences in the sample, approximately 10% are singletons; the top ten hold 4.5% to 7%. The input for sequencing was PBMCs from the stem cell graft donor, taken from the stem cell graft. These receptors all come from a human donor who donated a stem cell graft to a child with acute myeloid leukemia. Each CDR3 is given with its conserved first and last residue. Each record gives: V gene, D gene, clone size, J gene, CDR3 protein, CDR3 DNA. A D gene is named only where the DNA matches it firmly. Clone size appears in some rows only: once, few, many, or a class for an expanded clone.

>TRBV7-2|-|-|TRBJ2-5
CASSSWGSETQYF
TGTGCCAGCAGCTCCTGGGGGAGTGAGACCCAGTACTTC
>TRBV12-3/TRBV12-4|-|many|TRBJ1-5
CASSFTGSGGQPQHF
TGTGCCAGCAGTTTCACAGGATCCGGAGGTCAGCCCCAGCATTTT
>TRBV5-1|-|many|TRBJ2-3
CASSSGLLGDTQYF
TGCGCCAGCAGCTCGGGACTCCTCGGAGATACGCAGTATTTT
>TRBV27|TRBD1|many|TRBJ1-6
CASGQGGAYSPLHF
TGTGCCAGCGGACAGGGAGGGGCATATTCACCCCTCCACTTT
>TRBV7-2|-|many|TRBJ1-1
CASSSQGDTEAFF
TGTGCCAGCAGCTCCCAGGGTGACACTGAAGCTTTCTTT
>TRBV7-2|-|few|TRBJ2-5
CASSLELGVVETQYF
TGTGCCAGCAGCTTAGAGCTCGGGGTTGTAGAGACCCAGTACTTC
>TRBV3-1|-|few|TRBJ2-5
CASSQVAATQETQYF
TGTGCCAGCAGCCAAGTGGCCGCTACCCAAGAGACCCAGTACTTC
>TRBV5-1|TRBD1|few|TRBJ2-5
CASSWTGDQETQYF
TGCGCCAGCAGCTGGACAGGGGACCAAGAGACCCAGTACTTC
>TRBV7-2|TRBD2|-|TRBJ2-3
CACSLPSGRTDTQYF
TGTGCCTGCAGCTTACCTAGCGGGAGGACAGATACGCAGTATTTT
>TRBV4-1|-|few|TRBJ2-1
CASSQVGVDEQFF
TGCGCCAGCAGCCAAGTCGGGGTGGATGAGCAGTTCTTC
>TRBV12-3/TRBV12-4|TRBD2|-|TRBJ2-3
CASTNQGGARGTQYF
TGTGCCAGCACCAACCAGGGAGGGGCCCGCGGTACGCAGTATTTT
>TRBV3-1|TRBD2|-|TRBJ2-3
CASSSGGGAVDTQYF
TGTGCCAGCAGCTCAGGCGGGGGGGCCGTAGATACGCAGTATTTT
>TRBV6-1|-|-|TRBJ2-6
CASSLQGGPGSGANVLTF
TGTGCCAGCAGCCTCCAGGGGGGACCTGGCTCTGGGGCCAACGTCCTGACTTTC
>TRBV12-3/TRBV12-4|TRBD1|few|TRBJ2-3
CASSSGQGMTDTQYF
TGTGCCAGCAGCTCCGGACAGGGGATGACAGATACGCAGTATTTT
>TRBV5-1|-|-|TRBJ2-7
CASSLSASANYEQYF
TGCGCCAGCAGCTTGTCAGCTAGTGCCAATTACGAGCAGTACTTC
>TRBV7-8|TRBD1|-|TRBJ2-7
CASSLDRGYEQYF
TGTGCCAGCAGCTTAGACAGGGGCTACGAGCAGTACTTC
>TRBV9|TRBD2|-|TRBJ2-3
CASSARIAGGTDTQYF
TGTGCCAGCAGCGCTCGAATAGCGGGAGGAACAGATACGCAGTATTTT
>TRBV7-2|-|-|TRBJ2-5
CASSPPRSWETQYF
TGTGCCAGCAGCCCACCTAGGAGTTGGGAGACCCAGTACTTC
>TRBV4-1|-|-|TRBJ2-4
CASSQDSLEGYIQYF
TGCGCCAGCAGCCAAGATTCCTTGGAGGGTTACATTCAGTACTTC
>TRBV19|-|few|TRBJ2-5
CASTPPGRQETQYF
TGTGCCAGTACCCCCCCGGGCAGGCAAGAGACCCAGTACTTC
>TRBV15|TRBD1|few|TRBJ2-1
CATSRMTGDYNEQFF
TGTGCCACCAGCAGGATGACAGGGGACTACAATGAGCAGTTCTTC
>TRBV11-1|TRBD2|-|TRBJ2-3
CASTLSGLAETSSTDRQYF
TGTGCCAGCACCCTTTCGGGACTAGCGGAGACTTCTAGCACAGATAGGCAGTATTTT
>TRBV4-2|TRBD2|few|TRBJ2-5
CASSQDHRRGGLETQYF
TGTGCCAGCAGCCAAGATCATCGGCGGGGGGGCCTGGAGACCCAGTACTTC
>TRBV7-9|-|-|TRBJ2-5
CASSLSVGEETQYF
TGTGCCAGCAGCTTATCAGTGGGGGAAGAGACCCAGTACTTC
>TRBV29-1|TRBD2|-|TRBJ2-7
CSVPSGGSPYEQYF
TGCAGCGTCCCGAGCGGGGGCAGCCCTTACGAGCAGTACTTC
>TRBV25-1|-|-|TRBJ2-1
CASSDWTSYNEQFF
TGTGCCAGCAGTGATTGGACATCTTACAATGAGCAGTTCTTC
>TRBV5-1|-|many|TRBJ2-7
CASSKDTYEQYF
TGCGCCAGCAGCAAAGACACCTACGAGCAGTACTTC
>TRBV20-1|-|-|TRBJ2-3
CSAKTRTDTQYF
TGCAGTGCTAAAACCCGCACAGATACGCAGTATTTT
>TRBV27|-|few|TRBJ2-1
CASTSRWPSNEQFF
TGTGCCAGCACCTCCCGTTGGCCTTCCAATGAGCAGTTCTTC
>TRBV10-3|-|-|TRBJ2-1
CAISESGTTIYNEQFF
TGTGCCATCAGTGAGTCCGGGACAACGATATACAATGAGCAGTTCTTC
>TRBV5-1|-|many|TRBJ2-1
CASSFTYPEGNEQFF
TGCGCCAGCAGCTTCACGTACCCAGAGGGCAATGAGCAGTTCTTC
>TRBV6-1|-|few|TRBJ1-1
CASRPGGEIEAFF
TGTGCCAGCAGGCCCGGGGGGGAAATTGAAGCTTTCTTT
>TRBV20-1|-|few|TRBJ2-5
CSAPPRVGETQYF
TGCAGTGCTCCCCCCAGGGTAGGAGAGACCCAGTACTTC
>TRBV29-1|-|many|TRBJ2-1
CSVERSLDEQFF
TGCAGCGTTGAACGGTCTTTGGATGAGCAGTTCTTC
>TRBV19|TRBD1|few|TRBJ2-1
CASSMPGTGYNEQFF
TGTGCCAGTAGTATGCCCGGGACAGGGTATAATGAGCAGTTCTTC
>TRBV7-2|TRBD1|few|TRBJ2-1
CASSTRTGFAYNEQFF
TGTGCCAGCAGCACCAGGACAGGGTTCGCCTACAATGAGCAGTTCTTC
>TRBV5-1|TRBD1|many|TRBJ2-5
CASSHGTVQETQYF
TGCGCCAGCAGCCACGGGACAGTCCAAGAGACCCAGTACTTC
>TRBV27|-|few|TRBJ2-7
CASSLKWGNSYEQYF
TGTGCCAGCAGTTTAAAGTGGGGCAACTCCTACGAGCAGTACTTC
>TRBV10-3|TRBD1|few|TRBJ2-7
CAIQDRSSYEQYF
TGTGCCATCCAGGACAGGAGCTCCTACGAGCAGTACTTC
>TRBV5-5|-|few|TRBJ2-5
CASSAFLETETQYF
TGTGCCAGCAGCGCCTTTCTAGAAACAGAGACCCAGTACTTC
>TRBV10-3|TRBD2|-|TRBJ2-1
CAIPGVEREFNEQFF
TGTGCCATCCCGGGGGTGGAGCGGGAGTTCAATGAGCAGTTCTTC
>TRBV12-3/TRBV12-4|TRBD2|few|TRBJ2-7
CVSASGDSYEQYF
TGTGTATCGGCTAGCGGGGACTCCTACGAGCAGTACTTC
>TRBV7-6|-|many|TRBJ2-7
CASSLVESDEQYF
TGTGCCAGCAGCTTAGTCGAATCCGACGAGCAGTACTTC
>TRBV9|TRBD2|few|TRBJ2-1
CASSASGGALYNEQFF
TGTGCCAGCAGCGCCAGCGGGGGGGCCCTCTACAATGAGCAGTTCTTC
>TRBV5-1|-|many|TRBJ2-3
CASSLLSDTQYF
TGCGCCAGCAGCTTGTTATCAGATACGCAGTATTTT
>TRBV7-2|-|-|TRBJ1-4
CASSLPGWGTNEKLFF
TGTGCCAGCAGCTTACCGGGATGGGGGACTAATGAAAAACTGTTTTTT
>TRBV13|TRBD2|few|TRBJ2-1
CASSYKTSGTANEQFF
TGTGCCAGCAGCTATAAAACTAGCGGGACTGCCAATGAGCAGTTCTTC
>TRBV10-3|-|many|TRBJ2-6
CAISNPVGANVLTF
TGTGCCATCAGTAATCCGGTCGGGGCCAACGTCCTGACTTTC
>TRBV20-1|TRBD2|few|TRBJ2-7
CSARSGTSGIFGEQYF
TGCAGTGCTAGGTCAGGGACTAGCGGGATTTTCGGCGAGCAGTACTTC
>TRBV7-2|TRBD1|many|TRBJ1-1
CASSLGTGMNTEAFF
TGTGCCAGCAGCTTAGGGACAGGGATGAACACTGAAGCTTTCTTT
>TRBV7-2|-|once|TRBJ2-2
CASSLVAGFGAGELFF
TGTGCCAGCAGCTTAGTGGCAGGGTTCGGGGCCGGGGAGCTGTTTTTT
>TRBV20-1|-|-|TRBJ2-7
CSARGRIYEQYF
TGCAGTGCTAGAGGCCGGATCTACGAGCAGTACTTC
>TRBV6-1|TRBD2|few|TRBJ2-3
CASQPGLAGFPDTQYF
TGTGCCAGCCAGCCGGGACTAGCGGGGTTCCCAGATACGCAGTATTTT
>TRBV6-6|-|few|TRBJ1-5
CASSYSDQPQHF
TGTGCCAGCAGTTACTCCGATCAGCCCCAGCATTTT
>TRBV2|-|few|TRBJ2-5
CASSELVTVGETQYF
TGTGCCAGCAGTGAACTCGTGACAGTAGGGGAGACCCAGTACTTC
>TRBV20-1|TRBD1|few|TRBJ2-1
CSASGTGVDNEQFF
TGCAGTGCTTCCGGGACAGGGGTCGACAATGAGCAGTTCTTC
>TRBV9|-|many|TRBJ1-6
CASSVGGNSYNSPLHF
TGTGCCAGCAGCGTAGGCGGGAACTCCTATAATTCACCCCTCCACTTT